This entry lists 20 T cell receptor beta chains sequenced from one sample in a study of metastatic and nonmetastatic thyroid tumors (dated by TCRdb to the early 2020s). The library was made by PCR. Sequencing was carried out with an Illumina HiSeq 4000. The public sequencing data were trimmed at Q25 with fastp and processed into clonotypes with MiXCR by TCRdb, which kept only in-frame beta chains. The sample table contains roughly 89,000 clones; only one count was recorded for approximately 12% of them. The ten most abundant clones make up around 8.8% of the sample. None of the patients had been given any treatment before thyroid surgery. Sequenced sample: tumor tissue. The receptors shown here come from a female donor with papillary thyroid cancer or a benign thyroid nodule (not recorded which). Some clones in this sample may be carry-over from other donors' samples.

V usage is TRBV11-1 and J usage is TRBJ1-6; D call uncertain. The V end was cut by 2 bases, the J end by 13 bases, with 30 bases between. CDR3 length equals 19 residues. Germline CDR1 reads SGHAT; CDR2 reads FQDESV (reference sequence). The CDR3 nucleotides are TGTGCCAGCAGCTTACTAGCGGGAGGGCCGGGAACCGGGGATGGGCCCCTCCACTTT. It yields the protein CASSLLAGGPGTGDGPLHF.

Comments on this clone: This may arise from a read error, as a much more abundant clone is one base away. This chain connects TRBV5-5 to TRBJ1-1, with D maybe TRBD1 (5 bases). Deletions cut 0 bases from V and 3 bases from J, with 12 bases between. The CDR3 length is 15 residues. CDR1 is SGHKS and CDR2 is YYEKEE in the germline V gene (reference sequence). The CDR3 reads CASSLGGRGYTEAFF. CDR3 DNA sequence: TGTGCCAGCAGCTTGGGGGGCCGGGGGTACACTGAAGCTTTCTTT.

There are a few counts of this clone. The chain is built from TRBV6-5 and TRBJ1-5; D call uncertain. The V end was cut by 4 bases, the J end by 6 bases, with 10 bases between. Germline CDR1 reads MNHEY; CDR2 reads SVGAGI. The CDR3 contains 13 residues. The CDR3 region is CASSSGEGQPQHF. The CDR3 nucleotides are TGTGCCAGCAGTTCCGGTGAGGGTCAGCCCCAGCATTTT.

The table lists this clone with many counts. CDR3 region: CASSFTGTDNEQFF. In DNA, the CDR3 is TGTGCCAGCTCGTTCACCGGGACAGATAATGAGCAGTTCTTC. The rearrangement uses TRBV6-1 and TRBJ2-1, with 7 bases matching TRBD1. The CDR3 totals 14 residues. Germline V gene lookup returns CDR1 MNHNS and CDR2 SASEGT. V lost 8 bases and J lost 7; bases outside the gene matches: 11.

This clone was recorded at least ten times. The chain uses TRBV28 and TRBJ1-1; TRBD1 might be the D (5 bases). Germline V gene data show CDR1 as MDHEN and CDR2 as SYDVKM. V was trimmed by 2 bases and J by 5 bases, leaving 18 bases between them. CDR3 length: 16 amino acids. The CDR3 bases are TGTGCCAGCAGTTTAGGGATTCGGGGGTTTAGGACTGAAGCTTTCTTT. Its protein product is CASSLGIRGFRTEAFF.

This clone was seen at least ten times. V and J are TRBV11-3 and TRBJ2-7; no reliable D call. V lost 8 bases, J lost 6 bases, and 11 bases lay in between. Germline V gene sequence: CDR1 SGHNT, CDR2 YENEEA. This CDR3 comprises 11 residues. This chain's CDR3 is CASAINREQYF. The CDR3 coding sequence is TGTGCCAGCGCAATAAACCGCGAGCAGTACTTC.

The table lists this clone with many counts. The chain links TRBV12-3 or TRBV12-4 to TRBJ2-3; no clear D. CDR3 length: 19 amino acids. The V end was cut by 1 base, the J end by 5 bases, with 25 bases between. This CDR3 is CASSLVAGLAMGWGDTQYF. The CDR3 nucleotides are TGTGCCAGCAGTTTAGTGGCAGGATTAGCTATGGGTTGGGGAGATACGCAGTATTTT.

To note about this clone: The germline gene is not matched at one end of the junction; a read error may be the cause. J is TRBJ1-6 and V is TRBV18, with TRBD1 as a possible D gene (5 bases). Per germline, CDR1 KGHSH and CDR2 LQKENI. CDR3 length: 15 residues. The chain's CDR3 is CAGSPLDTRNSPLHF. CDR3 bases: TGTGCCGGCTCACCATTGGACACGAGGAATTCACCCCTCCACTTT.

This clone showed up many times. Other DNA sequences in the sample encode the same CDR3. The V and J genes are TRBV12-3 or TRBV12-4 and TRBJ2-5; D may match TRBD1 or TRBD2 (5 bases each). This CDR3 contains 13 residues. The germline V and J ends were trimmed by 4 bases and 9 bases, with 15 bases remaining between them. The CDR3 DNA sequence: TGTGCCAGCAGTTCGATGTCCTCGGGGCCCCAGTACTTC. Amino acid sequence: CASSSMSSGPQYF.

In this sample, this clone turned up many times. The CDR3 nucleotides read TGCAGTGCAAGTGACATAAGGCAGCCCCAGCATTTT. It encodes CSASDIRQPQHF. V and J are TRBV20-1 and TRBJ1-5; D ambiguous. CDR3 length equals 12 residues. CDR1 is DFQATT, CDR2 SNEGSKA, per germline (reference sequence). V dropped 6 bases and J dropped 7 bases, with 13 bases sitting between them.

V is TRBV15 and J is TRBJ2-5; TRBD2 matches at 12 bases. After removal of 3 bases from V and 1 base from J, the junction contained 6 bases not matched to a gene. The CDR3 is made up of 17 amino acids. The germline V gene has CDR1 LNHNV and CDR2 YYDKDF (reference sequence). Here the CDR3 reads CATSRRPGLAGQETQYF. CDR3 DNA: TGTGCCACCAGCAGGAGGCCGGGACTAGCGGGCCAAGAGACCCAGTACTTC.

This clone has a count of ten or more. The CDR3 protein is CSAGTANTEAFF. CDR3 in DNA: TGCAGTGCTGGGACAGCGAACACTGAAGCTTTCTTT. The chain has TRBV20-1 and TRBJ1-1, with TRBD1 matching over 7 bases. V trimming: 5 bases; J trimming: 1 base; junction bases outside the gene matches: 1. The germline gives CDR1 DFQATT, CDR2 SNEGSKA (reference sequence). The CDR3 is 12 residues long.

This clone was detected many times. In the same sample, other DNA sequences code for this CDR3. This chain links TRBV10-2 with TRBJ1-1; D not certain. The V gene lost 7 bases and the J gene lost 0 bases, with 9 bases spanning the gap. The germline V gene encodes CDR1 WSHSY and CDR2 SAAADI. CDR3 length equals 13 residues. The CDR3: CASNGRLNTEAFF. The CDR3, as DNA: TGCGCCAGCAACGGACGGCTGAACACTGAAGCTTTCTTT.

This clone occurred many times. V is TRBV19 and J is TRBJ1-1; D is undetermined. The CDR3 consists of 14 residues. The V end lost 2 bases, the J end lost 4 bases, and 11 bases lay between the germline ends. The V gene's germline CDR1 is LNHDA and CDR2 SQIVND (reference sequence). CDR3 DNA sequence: TGTGCCAGTAGTATAAAGGCGTTGAGCACTGAAGCTTTCTTT. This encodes CASSIKALSTEAFF.

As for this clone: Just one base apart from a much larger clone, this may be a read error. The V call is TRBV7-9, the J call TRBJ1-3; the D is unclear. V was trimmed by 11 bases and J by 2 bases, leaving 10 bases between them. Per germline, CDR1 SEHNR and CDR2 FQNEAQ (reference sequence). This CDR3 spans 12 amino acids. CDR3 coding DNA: TGTGCCGGATGGCTAACTGGAAACACCATATATTTT. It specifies CAGWLTGNTIYF.

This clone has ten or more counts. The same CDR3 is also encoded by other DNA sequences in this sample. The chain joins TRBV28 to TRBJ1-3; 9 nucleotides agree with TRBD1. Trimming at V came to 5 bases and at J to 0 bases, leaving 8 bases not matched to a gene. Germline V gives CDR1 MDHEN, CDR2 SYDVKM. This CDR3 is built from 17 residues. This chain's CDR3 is CASSLRPGQGSGNTIYF. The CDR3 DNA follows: TGTGCCAGCAGTCTGCGGCCGGGACAGGGCTCTGGAAACACCATATATTTT.

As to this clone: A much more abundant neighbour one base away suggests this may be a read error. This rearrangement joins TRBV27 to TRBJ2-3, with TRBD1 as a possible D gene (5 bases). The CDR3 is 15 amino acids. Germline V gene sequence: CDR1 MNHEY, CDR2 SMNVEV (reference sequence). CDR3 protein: CSSSPMGRSTDTQYF. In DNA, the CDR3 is TGTTCCAGCAGTCCGATGGGGCGGAGCACAGATACGCAGTATTTT.

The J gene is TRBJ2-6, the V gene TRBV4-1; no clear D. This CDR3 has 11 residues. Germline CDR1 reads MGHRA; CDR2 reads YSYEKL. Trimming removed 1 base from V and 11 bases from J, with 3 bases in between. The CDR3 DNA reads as TGCGCCAGCAGCCAAGGAGACGTCCTGACTTTC. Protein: CASSQGDVLTF.

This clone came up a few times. The CDR3 loop is CASSWTFDVYTF. In DNA, the CDR3 is TGTGCCAGCAGCTGGACCTTTGATGTCTACACCTTC. This rearrangement joins TRBV28 to TRBJ1-2; D gene unclear. This CDR3 is 12 amino acids long. V shed 6 bases and J shed 10 bases, with 15 bases lying between them. CDR1 MDHEN and CDR2 SYDVKM come from the germline V gene.

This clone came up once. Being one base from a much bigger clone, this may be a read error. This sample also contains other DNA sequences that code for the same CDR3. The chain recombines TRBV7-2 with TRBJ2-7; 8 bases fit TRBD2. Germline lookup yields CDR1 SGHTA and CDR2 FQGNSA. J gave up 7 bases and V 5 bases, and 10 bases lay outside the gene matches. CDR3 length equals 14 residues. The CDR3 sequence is CASSLRQAGGEQYF. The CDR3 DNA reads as TGTGCCAGCAGCCTTCGACAGGCGGGGGGAGAGCAGTACTTC. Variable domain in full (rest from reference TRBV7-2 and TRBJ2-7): GAGVSQSPSNKVTEKGKDVELRCDPISGHTALYWYRQSLGQGLEFLIYFQGNSAPDKSGLPSDRFSAERTGGSVSTLTIQRTQQEDSAVYLCASSLRQAGGEQYFGPGTRLTVT.